This TCR beta chain was identified during a study of blood T cell repertoires in COVID-19. On the study more broadly: From the United States, Italy and Spain came samples of acute and convalescent COVID-19. Sample material is recorded as cDNA or gDNA derived from T cells, B-cell-depleted T cells, or PBMCs.

Original processing methods: Estimation of nucleated cell counts was performed using reference gene primer amplification. The table came from immunoSEQ multiplex PCR; TCRdb's copy has only in-frame clones and leaves some out. The DNA gave D and trimming, while V, J and clone size come from that table. The sample has 60,000 to 75,000 clones; roughly three quarters are singletons. The CDR3 totals 15 residues. V lost 2 bases, J lost 0 bases, and 8 bases lay in between. Germline values: CDR1 SGHNT, CDR2 YENEEA. Sequenced sample: peripheral blood. This chain uses TRBV11-3 with TRBJ1-3, with D maybe TRBD1 (6 bases). This receptor was obtained from a woman in her 70s with acute or convalescent COVID-19. CDR3 sequence reads: CASSLRTDSGNTIYF. DNA for the CDR3: TGTGCCAGCAGCTTACGGACAGACTCTGGAAACACCATATATTTT.